Below, 15 T cell receptor beta chains from the same sample are listed, as sequenced in a study of Ad26.COV2.S vaccination and SARS-CoV-2 variants. Sequencing was performed with immunoSEQ multiplex PCR; in TCRdb, only in-frame clones are kept and a portion is missing. The table lists 300,000 to 500,000 clones, approximately 90% of them singletons. Treatment: about 20 received Ad26.COV2.S at low or high dose, single or two shots; 5 received placebo; per-sample allocation not given. Vaccine and placebo recipients were sampled on day 63 after the first injection. The specimen comprised peripheral blood, sampled in a trial of Ad26.COV2.S vaccine versus placebo. All receptors derive from a person between 18 and 59 years old who received the Ad26.COV2.S COVID-19 vaccine or a placebo.

This clone was recorded once. In nucleotides, the CDR3 is TGCGCCAGCAGCTTGGTGGACAACTACGAGCAGTACTTC. This gives the protein CASSLVDNYEQYF. This chain joins TRBV5-1 and TRBJ2-7; D might be TRBD1 (5 bases). V was pared by 0 bases and J by 3 bases, with 7 bases between. The germline V gene encodes CDR1 SGHRS and CDR2 YFSETQ. The CDR3 spans 13 residues.

The rearrangement joins TRBV27 to TRBJ2-5; perhaps D is TRBD1 or TRBD2 (5 bases each). Trimming removed 5 bases from V and 0 bases from J, with 16 bases in between. Germline CDR1 and CDR2: MNHEY and SMNVEV (reference sequence). The CDR3 sequence is 16 residues long. CDR3 residues: CASSPTGTVNQETQYF. The CDR3, as DNA: TGTGCCAGCAGTCCGACCGGGACGGTGAACCAAGAGACCCAGTACTTC.

The chain joins TRBV5-5 to TRBJ1-6; TRBD1 matches 9 bases. Germline V CDR1 and CDR2: SGHKS, YYEKEE (reference sequence). Trimming took 4 bases from V and 7 from J; bases not matched to a gene: 6. The CDR3 runs to 15 residues. The CDR3 sequence: CASSVDRGSNSPLHF. The CDR3 nucleotides are TGTGCCAGCAGCGTCGACAGGGGGTCCAATTCACCCCTCCACTTT.

The rearrangement uses TRBV6-2 or TRBV6-3 and TRBJ1-1, with D possibly being TRBD1 (5 bases). The CDR3 spans 12 residues. V lost 5 bases to trimming and J lost 8 bases, with 12 bases between them. Per the germline V gene, CDR1 is MNHEY and CDR2 is SVGEGT. The CDR3 is CASSRTSKEAFF. The CDR3 DNA follows: TGTGCCAGCAGTCGGACAAGCAAAGAAGCTTTCTTT.

This sequence joins TRBV28 and TRBJ1-2; D gene unclear. Per the germline V gene, CDR1 is MDHEN and CDR2 is SYDVKM. The ends were cut back, 4 bases at V and 0 bases at J, with 9 bases in the middle. The CDR3 contains 14 residues. CDR3 bases: TGTGCCAGCAGTTCCTTTACAGCTAACTATGGCTACACCTTC. It encodes CASSSFTANYGYTF.

The chain has TRBV6-2 or TRBV6-3 and TRBJ2-7; D is unresolved. Germline CDR1 reads MNHEY; CDR2 reads SVGEGT. The CDR3 length is 12 residues. The V end was cut by 2 bases, the J end by 3 bases, with 5 bases between. CDR3 bases: TGTGCCAGCAGTTACCCTGACTACGAGCAGTACTTC. Its translation: CASSYPDYEQYF.

The rearrangement links TRBV12-3 or TRBV12-4 to TRBJ2-7, with D possibly TRBD1 on 6 matching bases. The CDR3 has 13 amino acids. With 7 bases removed from V and 1 base from J, the gap between germline ends came to 11 bases. This chain's CDR3 is CASTTDSSYEQYF. The CDR3 nucleotides read TGTGCCAGCACCACGGACAGTTCCTACGAGCAGTACTTC.

The V gene is TRBV7-2, the J gene TRBJ1-2; 7 positions agree with TRBD1. The CDR3 is 14 amino acids. The V segment lost 3 bases and the J segment 1 base; nucleotides outside the gene matches: 2. Germline CDR1 reads SGHTA; CDR2 reads FQGNSA. Here the CDR3 DNA reads TGTGCCAGCAGCTTGACAGGGATTAACTATGGCTACACCTTC. The encoded protein is CASSLTGINYGYTF.

The rearrangement joins TRBV18 to TRBJ2-7, with a possible D match to TRBD2 (5 bases). Germline V lookup: CDR1 KGHSH, CDR2 LQKENI. The CDR3 has 14 residues. Trimming cost V 0 bases and J 3 bases, with 9 bases left between them. The CDR3 DNA sequence: TGTGCCAGCTCACCACCGGGAGTTCTCTACGAGCAGTACTTC. Residues: CASSPPGVLYEQYF.

This rearrangement joins TRBV4-3 to TRBJ1-4; 9 bases fit TRBD1. This CDR3 spans 19 amino acids. Trimming at V came to 3 bases and at J to 5 bases, leaving 16 bases not matched to a gene. The germline V gene encodes CDR1 LGHNA and CDR2 YSLEER. The DNA of the CDR3 is TGCGCCAGCAGCCAGTCCCCCGGGACAGGGCTCGAAGGGAATGAAAAACTGTTTTTT. It specifies CASSQSPGTGLEGNEKLFF.

This chain uses TRBV7-9 with TRBJ1-1; perhaps TRBD1 as D (5 bases). The CDR3 loop spans 14 amino acids. From germline, CDR1 is SEHNR and CDR2 FQNEAQ (reference sequence). V gave up 5 bases and J gave up 2 bases, with 12 bases separating them. The CDR3 spells CASSITDRNTEAFF. The CDR3 nucleotides are TGTGCCAGCAGCATCACCGACAGAAACACTGAAGCTTTCTTT.

The gene calls are TRBV9 and TRBJ1-4; possibly TRBD1 for D (6 bases). Germline CDR1 reads SGDLS; CDR2 reads YYNGEE. This CDR3 spans 16 amino acids. V was cut by 4 bases and J by 5 bases, with 18 bases left in between. In DNA form, the CDR3 reads TGTGCCAGCAGCCTCCTACCCGGACAGAACAATGAAAAACTGTTTTTT. Translation: CASSLLPGQNNEKLFF. The full variable domain, completed using reference TRBV9 and TRBJ1-4, is DSGVTQTPKHLITATGQRVTLRCSPRSGDLSVYWYQQSLDQGLQFLIQYYNGEERAKGNILERFSAQQFPDLHSELNLSSLELGDSALYFCASSLLPGQNNEKLFFGSGTQLSVL.

The chain combines TRBV28 with TRBJ1-4, with 8 nucleotides matching TRBD1. The CDR3 totals 19 residues. Germline CDR1 reads MDHEN; CDR2 reads SYDVKM. V trimming: 10 bases; J trimming: 0 bases; junction bases outside the gene matches: 19. The CDR3 loop reads CATETPRGRSFPTNEKLFF. The CDR3 region has the DNA TGTGCCACCGAAACGCCCAGGGGGCGTAGTTTTCCAACTAATGAAAAACTGTTTTTT.

This chain links TRBV5-4 with TRBJ1-1; D ambiguous. Deletions cut 0 bases from V and 7 bases from J, with 10 bases between. Germline V gene lookup returns CDR1 SGHNT and CDR2 YYREEE (reference sequence). This CDR3 contains 13 residues. The CDR3 is CASSLAGWGEAFF. In nucleotides, the CDR3 is TGTGCCAGCAGCTTGGCGGGGTGGGGTGAAGCTTTCTTT. The variable domain in full, completed from reference TRBV5-4 and TRBJ1-1, reads ETGVTQSPTHLIKTRGQQVTLRCSSQSGHNTVSWYQQALGQGPQFIFQYYREEENGRGNFPPRFSGLQFPNYSSELNVNALELDDSALYLCASSLAGWGEAFFGQGTRLTVV.

The V gene is TRBV12-3 or TRBV12-4, the J gene TRBJ2-1; possible D gene TRBD1, 6 bases. CDR3 length: 13 amino acids. V was pared by 3 bases and J by 6 bases, with 9 bases between. This chain's CDR3 is CASSLDSINEQFF. In DNA form, the CDR3 reads TGTGCCAGCAGTTTGGACAGCATCAATGAGCAGTTCTTC.